Following are 10 T cell receptor beta chains from one sample sequenced in a study of T cell responses to AZD1222 COVID-19 vaccine. Some clones are missing from TCRdb's copy, which holds only in-frame ones; the method was immunoSEQ multiplex PCR. The table includes about 140,000 clones, 92% detected once. Sequenced here: peripheral blood, sampled 28 days after the second AZD1222 dose. The receptors were gathered from an adult who received the AZD1222 COVID-19 vaccine.

There are a few counts of this clone. The V and J genes are TRBV3-1 (or the pseudogene TRBV3-2) and TRBJ1-5, with D unclear. Germline CDR1 and CDR2: LGHDT and YNNKEL (reference sequence). Trimming left V 3 bases short and J 6 bases short, with 9 bases between. This CDR3 contains 13 residues. The CDR3 sequence: CASSQRSGQPQHF. Written as DNA, the CDR3 is TGTGCCAGCAGCCAGCGGAGCGGTCAGCCCCAGCATTTT.

The rearrangement links TRBV4-3 to TRBJ1-1; no clear D. Trimming removed 3 bases from V and 3 bases from J, with 11 bases in between. Germline loops: CDR1 LGHNA, CDR2 YSLEER. The CDR3 totals 14 residues. The CDR3, as DNA: TGCGCCAGCAGCCACGGCCGAGGTGACACTGAAGCTTTCTTT. This sequence encodes CASSHGRGDTEAFF.

The rearrangement joins TRBV5-1 to TRBJ1-1, with D possibly being TRBD1 (5 bases). Germline V gene sequence: CDR1 SGHRS, CDR2 YFSETQ. Trimming removed 7 bases at V and 11 bases at J, with 21 bases between. This CDR3 has 13 residues. The CDR3 sequence is CASWEGTAIRAFF. The CDR3 bases are TGCGCCAGCTGGGAGGGGACGGCTATTCGGGCTTTCTTT.

CDR3 in DNA: TGTGCCAGCAGCTCCGCCCGGGACAGGGGAGGAAGCTATGGCTACACCTTC. This codes for CASSSARDRGGSYGYTF. V gene TRBV5-4 combines with J gene TRBJ1-2, with TRBD1 matching 10 bases. CDR1 and CDR2 from the germline V gene are SGHNT and YYREEE (reference sequence). After removal of 3 bases from V and 4 bases from J, the junction contained 12 bases not matched to a gene. The CDR3 is 17 amino acids. The full variable domain, in which reference TRBV5-4 and TRBJ1-2 provide the parts outside the CDR3, is ETGVTQSPTHLIKTRGQQVTLRCSSQSGHNTVSWYQQALGQGPQFIFQYYREEENGRGNFPPRFSGLQFPNYSSELNVNALELDDSALYLCASSSARDRGGSYGYTFGSGTRLTVV.

This chain connects TRBV3-1 (or the pseudogene TRBV3-2) to TRBJ1-1; D unclear. Germline CDR1 reads LGHDT; CDR2 reads YNNKEL (reference sequence). This CDR3 has 15 residues. Between the trimmed V and J ends, which lost 4 bases and 1 base, there was a span of 13 bases. This chain's CDR3 is CASSLSPTTNTEAFF. The CDR3 DNA is TGTGCCAGCAGCCTCTCCCCAACAACGAACACTGAAGCTTTCTTT.

This clone was picked up a small number of times. CDR3 amino acids: CAVSPHQANYGYTF. Written as DNA, the CDR3 is TGTGCCGTTTCACCCCACCAAGCTAACTATGGCTACACCTTC. This chain uses TRBV28 with TRBJ1-2; D is ambiguous. The ends were cut back, 11 bases at V and 0 bases at J, with 16 bases in the middle. The CDR3 has 14 amino acids. CDR1 is MDHEN, CDR2 SYDVKM, per germline.

In DNA form, the CDR3 reads TGTGCCAGTAGTATAGTTTTGGTCGGGGTAGGCACTGAAGCTTTCTTT. Amino acids: CASSIVLVGVGTEAFF. The chain is built from TRBV19 and TRBJ1-1; no clear D. V lost 1 base, J lost 4 bases, and 16 bases lay in between. Per germline, CDR1 LNHDA and CDR2 SQIVND (reference sequence). The CDR3 length is 16 residues.

The chain uses TRBV4-3 and TRBJ1-5, with D unresolved. The CDR3 totals 15 residues. Germline V CDR1 and CDR2: LGHNA, YSLEER. With 0 bases removed from V and 6 bases from J, the gap between germline ends came to 12 bases. This CDR3 is CASSQDHRESQPQHF. CDR3 nucleotides: TGCGCCAGCAGCCAAGATCATCGGGAAAGTCAGCCCCAGCATTTT.

V usage is TRBV7-9 and J usage is TRBJ1-2; 9 bases map to TRBD1. V lost 5 bases to trimming and J lost 4 bases; unmatched junction nucleotides: 5. This CDR3 is 14 amino acids long. Germline CDR1 SEHNR, CDR2 FQNEAQ (reference sequence). CDR3 in amino acids: CASSPRTGAYGYTF. CDR3 DNA: TGTGCCAGCAGCCCGAGGACAGGGGCCTATGGCTACACCTTC.

This sequence joins TRBV4-2 and TRBJ1-2, with D unclear. The V end was cut by 1 base, the J end by 1 base, with 7 bases between. Germline CDR1 and CDR2: LGHNA and YNFKEQ. The CDR3 length is 14 residues. The CDR3 here is CASSQGGFNYGYTF. The CDR3 DNA follows: TGTGCCAGCAGCCAAGGAGGCTTTAACTATGGCTACACCTTC.